Each of the 21 T cell receptor beta chains below was sequenced from the same sample in a study of T cell responses to AZD1222 COVID-19 vaccine. This table comes from immunoSEQ multiplex PCR, and its TCRdb copy is limited to in-frame clones, with some not included. The data show 45,000 to 60,000 clones, 70% to 90% seen once. Sequencing was performed on peripheral blood, taken on day 0 of AZD1222 vaccination. The receptors come from an adult in good health.

The chain employs TRBV6-5 and TRBJ2-7; no firm D call. The germline V gene encodes CDR1 MNHEY and CDR2 SVGAGI. This CDR3 is built from 16 residues. Trimming removed 4 bases from V and 2 bases from J, with 18 bases in between. CDR3 nucleotide sequence: TGTGCCAGCAGTTCCAACCCCCGACCGGGCCCCTACGAGCAGTACTTC. Protein product: CASSSNPRPGPYEQYF.

CDR3 bases: TGTGCCAGCAGCGACCTGGACAGGGGGGAATACAATGAGCAGTTCTTC. Translation gives CASSDLDRGEYNEQFF. This chain joins TRBV21-1 and TRBJ2-1; the table calls TRBD1, which could not be checked here. TRBV21-1 is designated a pseudogene. There are 16 residues in the CDR3.

As DNA, the CDR3 is TGTGCCAGTAGTATTCCCGGGACAACCTACAATGAGCAGTTCTTC. This encodes CASSIPGTTYNEQFF. J is TRBJ2-1 and V is TRBV19, with D possibly TRBD1 on 6 matching bases. The length of the CDR3 is 15 residues. Per the germline V gene, CDR1 is LNHDA and CDR2 is SQIVND (reference sequence). The V and J ends lost 3 bases and 2 bases respectively, with 11 bases between them.

The V call is TRBV9, the J call TRBJ1-3; D is uncertain. Trimming took off 2 bases at V and 2 bases at J, with 2 bases between the two ends. CDR3 size: 12 residues. The germline V gene has CDR1 SGDLS and CDR2 YYNGEE. The DNA of the CDR3 is TGTGCCAGCAGCGTCGCTGGAAACACCATATATTTT. It yields the protein CASSVAGNTIYF.

The rearrangement uses TRBV7-9 and TRBJ1-5; D perhaps matches TRBD1 (5 bases). The CDR3 extends over 14 amino acids. Trimming pared 4 bases from V and 4 bases from J, leaving 11 bases between. Germline CDR1 and CDR2: SEHNR and FQNEAQ (reference sequence). CDR3 bases: TGTGCCAGCAGCTCCCTCGGGGCTAATCAGCCCCAGCATTTT. This translates into CASSSLGANQPQHF.

The CDR3 protein is CAISDGQLNSPLHF. The CDR3 DNA follows: TGTGCCATCAGTGACGGACAGTTGAATTCACCCCTCCACTTT. This chain links TRBV10-3 with TRBJ1-6; D might be TRBD1 (6 bases). The CDR3 is 14 residues long. The V and J ends lost 3 bases and 7 bases respectively, with 10 bases between them. Germline V lookup: CDR1 ENHRY, CDR2 SYGVKD.

The chain carries TRBV24-1 and TRBJ1-3, with D possibly TRBD1 on 5 matching bases. CDR1 KGHDR and CDR2 SFDVKD come from the germline V gene. V dropped 7 bases and J dropped 0 bases, with 9 bases sitting between them. This CDR3 region has 14 residues. The CDR3 nucleotides are TGTGCCACCAGAGAGGGGCCCTCTGGAAACACCATATATTTT. This codes for CATREGPSGNTIYF.

The chain has TRBV7-9 and TRBJ2-5, with a possible D match to TRBD1 (6 bases). The CDR3 contains 15 residues. Trimming stripped 5 bases from V and 5 bases from J, with 18 bases between. In germline, CDR1 is SEHNR, CDR2 FQNEAQ (reference sequence). The CDR3: CASSLGTLNRETQYF. CDR3 nucleotide sequence: TGTGCCAGCAGCCTCGGGACACTTAATAGGGAGACCCAGTACTTC.

The CDR3 is CASTGQGAVEQYF. In DNA, the CDR3 is TGCGCCAGCACCGGACAGGGGGCCGTAGAGCAGTACTTC. This rearrangement joins TRBV10-2 to TRBJ2-7; TRBD1 matches 11 bases. CDR3 length: 13 residues. V trimming: 7 bases; J trimming: 7 bases; junction bases outside the gene matches: 6. Germline V gene data show CDR1 as WSHSY and CDR2 as SAAADI.

This clone has only one observation. The rearrangement uses TRBV19 and TRBJ2-1; perhaps TRBD2 as D (5 bases). The CDR3 runs 14 residues. Per the germline V gene, CDR1 is LNHDA and CDR2 is SQIVND (reference sequence). V was shortened by 7 bases and J by 8 bases, with 18 bases between the two germline ends. CDR3 sequence reads: CASTLASGSDEQFF. CDR3 DNA sequence: TGTGCCAGTACCCTGGCCAGTGGGAGCGATGAGCAGTTCTTC.

This clone was detected a few times. For the CDR3, the DNA is TGCGCCAGCAGCCAAGTGGGTAGGAGAACCTACGAGCAGTACTTC. Translation gives CASSQVGRRTYEQYF. V is TRBV4-1 and J is TRBJ2-7; D remains unclear. This CDR3 has 15 amino acids. Germline V gene data show CDR1 as MGHRA and CDR2 as YSYEKL. V gave up 1 base and J gave up 2 bases, with 12 bases separating them.

This chain links TRBV5-6 with TRBJ1-6; D is unclear. The CDR3 is 14 residues long. Germline V gene lookup returns CDR1 SGHDT and CDR2 YYEEEE. The ends were cut back, 1 base at V and 8 bases at J, with 10 bases in the middle. The DNA for the CDR3 is TGTGCCAGCAGCTTGCCTGAGTTGGATTCACCCCTCCACTTT. Encoded protein: CASSLPELDSPLHF.

This clone was picked up one time. The chain links TRBV7-2 to TRBJ2-3; no definite D call. V gave up 2 bases and J gave up 4 bases, with 13 bases separating them. Per germline, CDR1 SGHTA and CDR2 FQGNSA. The CDR3 consists of 15 residues. CDR3 amino acids: CASSLFELVADTQYF. The CDR3 nucleotides are TGTGCCAGCAGCTTATTCGAGTTGGTCGCAGATACGCAGTATTTT.

This clone was seen just once. The V and J genes are TRBV19 and TRBJ2-2, with D perhaps matching TRBD2 (6 bases). Germline loops: CDR1 LNHDA, CDR2 SQIVND (reference sequence). Trimming took 11 bases from V and 0 from J, leaving 13 bases between them. This CDR3 is built from 14 residues. In DNA form, the CDR3 reads TGTGCCGGAGGGGACCTAGCGAACACCGGGGAGCTGTTTTTT. Its protein is CAGGDLANTGELFF.

The rearrangement joins TRBV29-1 to TRBJ1-1, with TRBD1 as a possible D gene (5 bases). The CDR3 has 13 amino acids. V was pared by 4 bases and J by 11 bases, with 20 bases between. Germline-derived CDR1 and CDR2 are SQVTM and ANQGSEA. CDR3 amino acids: CSVAKGPSGRAFF. CDR3 DNA sequence: TGCAGCGTTGCCAAGGGACCTAGTGGCCGGGCTTTCTTT.

The chain couples TRBV19 to TRBJ2-7; TRBD1 agrees at 7 bases. V was clipped by 4 bases and J by 2 bases; unmatched bases: 8. CDR1 and CDR2 from the germline V gene are LNHDA and SQIVND (reference sequence). The CDR3 is made up of 15 amino acids. This CDR3 is CASSTRRGFTYEQYF. CDR3 nucleotides: TGTGCCAGTAGTACCCGCAGGGGGTTCACCTACGAGCAGTACTTC.

CDR3 bases: TGTGCCAGCGCCCGGGACAGTTCTCTCTATGGCTACACCTTC. Protein product: CASARDSSLYGYTF. The chain uses TRBV2 and TRBJ1-2; 7 bases agree with TRBD1. Germline CDR1 SNHLY, CDR2 FYNNEI. The CDR3 has 14 residues. J lost 4 bases, V lost 8 bases, and 10 bases had no gene match. The complete variable domain, with remaining parts taken from reference TRBV2 and TRBJ1-2, reads EPEVTQTPSHQVTQMGQEVILRCVPISNHLYFYWYRQILGQKVEFLVSFYNNEISEKSEIFDDQFSVERPDGSNFTLKIRSTKLEDSAMYFCASARDSSLYGYTFGSGTRLTVV.

The genes are TRBV28 and TRBJ1-3; no definite D call. Deletions cut 10 bases from V and 0 bases from J, with 7 bases between. Germline V gene sequence: CDR1 MDHEN, CDR2 SYDVKM. This CDR3 is 12 amino acids long. The CDR3, as DNA: TGTGCCACCGAGAGCTCTGGAAACACCATATATTTT. This gives the protein CATESSGNTIYF.

The V gene is TRBV6-5, the J gene TRBJ1-5, with unresolved D. This CDR3 contains 15 residues. Trimming pared 6 bases from V and 0 bases from J, leaving 12 bases between. Germline CDR1 and CDR2: MNHEY and SVGAGI. CDR3 sequence: CASRETPNSNQPQHF. CDR3 DNA: TGTGCCAGCAGGGAGACTCCTAATAGCAATCAGCCCCAGCATTTT.

The chain is built from TRBV20-1 and TRBJ1-5, with D uncertain. Germline CDR1 and CDR2: DFQATT and SNEGSKA (reference sequence). The CDR3 has 15 amino acids. Trimming stripped 3 bases from V and 3 bases from J, with 15 bases between. The CDR3 nucleotides read TGCAGTGCTAGTCTAGGGCCGGCGGACAATCAGCCCCAGCATTTT. Protein product: CSASLGPADNQPQHF.

The chain couples TRBV3-1 (or the pseudogene TRBV3-2) to TRBJ1-1; D may be TRBD1 (5 bases). V was pared by 1 base and J by 0 bases, with 6 bases between. Germline loops: CDR1 LGHDT, CDR2 YNNKEL (reference sequence). CDR3 length: 14 amino acids. CDR3 nucleotides: TGTGCCAGCAGCCAAGGGGGCCTGAACACTGAAGCTTTCTTT. Protein sequence: CASSQGGLNTEAFF.